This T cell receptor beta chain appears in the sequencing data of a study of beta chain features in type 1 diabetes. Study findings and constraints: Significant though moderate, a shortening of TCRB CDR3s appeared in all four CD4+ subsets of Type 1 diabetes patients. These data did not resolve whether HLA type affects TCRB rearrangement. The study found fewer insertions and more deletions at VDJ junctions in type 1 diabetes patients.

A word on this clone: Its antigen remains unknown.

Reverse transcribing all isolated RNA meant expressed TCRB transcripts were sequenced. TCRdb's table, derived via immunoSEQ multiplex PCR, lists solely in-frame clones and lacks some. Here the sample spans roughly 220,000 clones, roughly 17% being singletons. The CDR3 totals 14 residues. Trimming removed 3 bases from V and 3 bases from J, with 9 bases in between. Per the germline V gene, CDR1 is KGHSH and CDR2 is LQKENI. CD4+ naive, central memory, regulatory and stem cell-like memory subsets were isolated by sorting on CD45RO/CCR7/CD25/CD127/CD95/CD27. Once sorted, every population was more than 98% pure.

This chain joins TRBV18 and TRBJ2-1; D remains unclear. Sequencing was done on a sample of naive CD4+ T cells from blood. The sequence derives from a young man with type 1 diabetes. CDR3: CASSPQDGYNEQFF. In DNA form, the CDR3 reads TGTGCCAGCTCACCCCAGGACGGCTACAATGAGCAGTTCTTC.